Listed here are 21 T cell receptor beta chains from one sample, sequenced in a study of OX40 agonist ivuxolimab in advanced cancers. Data came from immunoSEQ multiplex PCR; TCRdb stores just in-frame clones and leaves some out. The sample has tens of thousands of clones, about nine tenths seen once; the top ten hold roughly 1.8%. The sequencing used CD4+ or CD8+ T cells sorted from blood, collected in a trial of the OX40 agonist ivuxolimab. The receptors shown here come from an adult with an advanced solid tumor such as melanoma, head and neck, liver or kidney cancer.

The gene calls are TRBV5-6 and TRBJ2-7; D ambiguous. Trimming pared 4 bases from V and 0 bases from J, leaving 11 bases between. The CDR3 has 14 residues. CDR1 is SGHDT and CDR2 is YYEEEE in the germline V gene. The CDR3 is CASSGQQDSYEQYF. The CDR3 nucleotides read TGTGCCAGCAGCGGGCAACAAGACTCCTACGAGCAGTACTTC. Supplemented by reference TRBV5-6 and TRBJ2-7, the full variable domain reads DAGVTQSPTHLIKTRGQQVTLRCSPKSGHDTVSWYQQALGQGPQFIFQYYEEEERQRGNFPDRFSGHQFPNYSSELNVNALLLGDSALYLCASSGQQDSYEQYFGPGTRLTVT.

The rearrangement joins TRBV12-5 to TRBJ2-3; TRBD1 agrees at 10 bases. CDR3 length equals 15 residues. The junction had 6 bases not matched to a gene; V was cut back by 5 bases and J by 4 bases. The germline CDR1 and CDR2 sequences are LGHNT and FRNRAP. This chain's CDR3 is CASGLGDRGADTQYF. The CDR3 nucleotides read TGTGCTAGTGGTCTAGGGGACAGGGGCGCAGATACGCAGTATTTT.

V usage is TRBV18 and J usage is TRBJ1-1; D is perhaps TRBD1 (5 bases). The CDR3 spans 14 residues. Germline lookup yields CDR1 KGHSH and CDR2 LQKENI. Trimming removed 3 bases from V and 1 base from J, with 9 bases in between. The CDR3 protein is CASSPQGKNTEAFF. CDR3 bases: TGTGCCAGCTCACCCCAGGGCAAGAACACTGAAGCTTTCTTT.

V is TRBV7-2 and J is TRBJ2-2, with TRBD2 matching over 8 bases. Trimming at V came to 2 bases and at J to 3 bases, leaving 5 bases not matched to a gene. The CDR3 is 16 residues long. Germline V gene lookup returns CDR1 SGHTA and CDR2 FQGNSA. CDR3 DNA sequence: TGTGCCAGCAGCTTAAGAGGCGGGGGGCACACCGGGGAGCTGTTTTTT. This codes for CASSLRGGGHTGELFF.

This chain connects TRBV7-7 to TRBJ2-1; 11 positions agree with TRBD2. The CDR3 covers 19 residues. The V gene end was trimmed by 5 bases and the J gene end by 0 bases; junction bases not matched to a gene: 12. CDR1 and CDR2 (germline): SSHAT, FNYEAQ (reference sequence). In DNA form, the CDR3 reads TGTGCCAGCAGCCACGCAGAAATCACTAGCGGGAGCTCCTACAATGAGCAGTTCTTC. It codes for CASSHAEITSGSSYNEQFF.

The rearrangement links TRBV5-1 to TRBJ1-4; D gene unclear. Germline V gene lookup returns CDR1 SGHRS and CDR2 YFSETQ. CDR3 length: 14 amino acids. With 0 bases removed from V and 4 bases from J, the gap between germline ends came to 7 bases. CDR3 loop: CASSLGDFNEKLFF. DNA for the CDR3: TGCGCCAGCAGCTTGGGGGATTTTAATGAAAAACTGTTTTTT.

The chain links TRBV27 to TRBJ2-5; maybe TRBD2 (6 bases). This CDR3 has 13 amino acids. V lost 5 bases and J lost 5, with 12 bases in between. Germline V CDR1 and CDR2: MNHEY, SMNVEV (reference sequence). CDR3 residues: CASSLSGLETQYF. The DNA of the CDR3 is TGTGCCAGCAGTCTCTCGGGACTCGAGACCCAGTACTTC.

This clone appeared once. The chain couples TRBV7-8 to TRBJ2-1, with D possibly TRBD1 on 5 matching bases. V shed 2 bases and J shed 5 bases, with 10 bases lying between them. CDR3 length: 14 amino acids. Looked up from germline, CDR1 is SGHVS and CDR2 is FQNEAQ. DNA for the CDR3: TGTGCCAGCAGCTTACAACAGGTAAACAATGAGCAGTTCTTC. It yields the protein CASSLQQVNNEQFF. Supplemented by reference TRBV7-8 and TRBJ2-1, the full variable domain reads GAGVSQSPRYKVAKRGQDVALRCDPISGHVSLFWYQQALGQGPEFLTYFQNEAQLDKSGLPSDRFFAERPEGSVSTLKIQRTQQEDSAVYLCASSLQQVNNEQFFGPGTRLTVL.

The chain carries TRBV19 and TRBJ2-7, with 7 bases fitting TRBD2. Germline-derived CDR1 and CDR2 are LNHDA and SQIVND (reference sequence). V lost 3 bases and J lost 3; bases outside the gene matches: 8. This CDR3 is 15 amino acids long. CDR3 in DNA: TGTGCCAGTAGTATTGAGTCGGGAGGCAACTACGAGCAGTACTTC. Protein sequence: CASSIESGGNYEQYF. The full variable domain, its missing parts supplied by reference TRBV19 and TRBJ2-7, is DGGITQSPKYLFRKEGQNVTLSCEQNLNHDAMYWYRQDPGQGLRLIYYSQIVNDFQKGDIAEGYSVSREKKESFPLTVTSAQKNPTAFYLCASSIESGGNYEQYFGPGTRLTVT.

As DNA, the CDR3 is TGTGCCAGCAGATCAGGACAGGGGATGGCGGATACGCAGTATTTT. As protein: CASRSGQGMADTQYF. V usage is TRBV6-5 and J usage is TRBJ2-3, with 9 bases matching TRBD1. The CDR3 is 15 residues long. V shed 6 bases, J shed 6 bases, and the junction held 10 bases outside the gene matches. The V gene's germline CDR1 is MNHEY and CDR2 SVGAGI.

The rearrangement joins TRBV28 to TRBJ2-5; D ambiguous. CDR3 length equals 13 residues. Per the germline V gene, CDR1 is MDHEN and CDR2 is SYDVKM. Trimming shortened V by 2 bases and J by 5 bases, and 9 bases separated the two germline ends. The CDR3 protein is CASSLGPWETQYF. The CDR3 DNA follows: TGTGCCAGCAGTTTAGGGCCCTGGGAGACCCAGTACTTC.

The count of this clone is one. V usage is TRBV6-6 and J usage is TRBJ2-7; 11 bases are shared with TRBD2. This CDR3 contains 13 residues. Trimming removed 7 bases from V and 3 bases from J; junction bases left unmatched: 2. Germline assignment: CDR1 MNHNY and CDR2 SVGAGI (reference sequence). The CDR3 loop is CASTLAGGYEQYF. Written as DNA, the CDR3 is TGTGCCAGCACCCTAGCGGGAGGCTACGAGCAGTACTTC.

Comments on this clone: A much larger clone lies one base from this, so it may be a read error. V gene TRBV5-4 combines with J gene TRBJ1-1, with no clear D. V was trimmed by 1 base and J by 0 bases, leaving 4 bases between them. Germline V lookup: CDR1 SGHNT, CDR2 YYREEE (reference sequence). CDR3 length: 13 amino acids. CDR3 DNA sequence: TGTGCCAGCAGCTTGAGCCTGAACACTGAAGCTTTCTTT. It specifies CASSLSLNTEAFF. The full variable domain, its missing parts supplied by reference TRBV5-4 and TRBJ1-1, is ETGVTQSPTHLIKTRGQQVTLRCSSQSGHNTVSWYQQALGQGPQFIFQYYREEENGRGNFPPRFSGLQFPNYSSELNVNALELDDSALYLCASSLSLNTEAFFGQGTRLTVV.

J is TRBJ2-3 and V is TRBV10-1; D is possibly TRBD1 or TRBD2 (6 bases each). Germline V lookup: CDR1 WNHNN, CDR2 SYGVQD (reference sequence). This CDR3 is 16 amino acids long. The germline V and J ends were trimmed by 5 bases and 4 bases, with 19 bases remaining between them. The CDR3 bases are TGCGCCAGCAGTAACCCCCCGGGGGCTCCGGCAGATACGCAGTATTTT. This codes for CASSNPPGAPADTQYF.

CDR3 residues: CASTENSGNQPQHF. The DNA for the CDR3 is TGTGCCAGCACCGAGAATTCGGGCAATCAGCCCCAGCATTTT. This chain connects TRBV2 to TRBJ1-5; D not resolved. The V gene lost 7 bases and the J gene lost 2 bases, with 12 bases spanning the gap. There are 14 residues in the CDR3. Germline CDR1 and CDR2: SNHLY and FYNNEI.

The V gene is TRBV7-6, the J gene TRBJ1-4; 8 positions agree with TRBD1. CDR3 length equals 15 residues. The V gene's germline CDR1 is SGHVS and CDR2 FNYEAQ. The V segment lost 1 base and the J segment 7 bases; nucleotides outside the gene matches: 5. The CDR3 sequence is CASSLDPGQGEKLFF. The CDR3 nucleotides read TGTGCCAGCAGCTTAGACCCCGGACAGGGTGAAAAACTGTTTTTT.

V gene TRBV28 combines with J gene TRBJ1-5; D uncertain. The CDR3 has 15 residues. Germline V CDR1 and CDR2: MDHEN, SYDVKM. V was shortened by 6 bases and J by 3 bases, with 15 bases between the two germline ends. The CDR3 region is CASSLPGGANQPQHF. The CDR3 DNA sequence: TGTGCCAGCAGCCTCCCGGGAGGTGCCAATCAGCCCCAGCATTTT.

The chain recombines TRBV19 with TRBJ1-2; 8 bases align to TRBD1. Germline CDR1 reads LNHDA; CDR2 reads SQIVND (reference sequence). The CDR3 is made up of 12 amino acids. Trimming at V came to 9 bases and at J to 6 bases, leaving 6 bases not matched to a gene. For the CDR3, the DNA is TGTGCCAGCACGCAGGGGGCGCATGGCTACACCTTC. Residues: CASTQGAHGYTF.

The genes are TRBV6-5 and TRBJ2-1; the D is unclear. Germline values: CDR1 MNHEY, CDR2 SVGAGI. CDR3 length equals 15 residues. With 2 bases removed from V and 4 bases from J, the gap between germline ends came to 12 bases. DNA of the CDR3: TGTGCCAGCAGTTACGAGGCGACCGGGTACAATGAGCAGTTCTTC. As protein: CASSYEATGYNEQFF.

The CDR3 sequence is CASSIERIRDRGNIQYF. CDR3 coding DNA: TGTGCCAGTAGTATCGAGCGCATCCGGGACAGGGGGAACATTCAGTACTTC. V gene TRBV19 combines with J gene TRBJ2-4, with TRBD1 identical over 11 bases. CDR3 size: 17 residues. V shed 3 bases, J shed 7 bases, and the junction held 11 bases outside the gene matches. Germline CDR1 and CDR2: LNHDA and SQIVND (reference sequence).

This clone has only one observation. This chain links TRBV28 with TRBJ2-3, with D perhaps matching TRBD2 (6 bases). Trimming left V 6 bases short and J 6 bases short, with 22 bases between. From germline, CDR1 is MDHEN and CDR2 SYDVKM. The length of the CDR3 is 16 residues. CDR3 residues: CASSPLGSPGLDTQYF. The CDR3 nucleotides are TGTGCCAGCAGCCCGCTCGGGAGTCCCGGATTGGATACGCAGTATTTT.